This record covers a single TCR beta chain. Its cognate antigen is unknown. This specimen belongs to a study of regulatory T cells in long-lasting Graves disease. Study-wide results and caveats: TCR diversity was lower in persistent Graves' patients than in newly diagnosed ones.

Time point defined: persistent/refractory GD, antithyroid drugs over 5 years with positive TRAb. The TCR library was made from RNA extracted from PBMCs. The patients were enrolled through endocrinology in Xi'an, China. Into tubes containing EDTA, nine milliliters of peripheral blood were drawn. In building TCR beta libraries, iRepertoire HTBI primers were used together with Arm-PCR of CDR3 regions. MiXCR, applied by TCRdb to the multiplex PCR reads, yields one record per CDR3 protein. There are about 430,000 distinct CDR3 sequences in the sample; around 23% occur only once, and about 13% lies in the top ten. Sample: peripheral blood mononuclear cells (PBMCs), taken when the disease was refractory, from a patient treated with antithyroid drugs. This receptor was obtained from a female donor with Graves disease.

CDR3 sequence reads: CASSLLRDLSYEQYF. The CDR3 DNA reads as TGTGCCAGCAGCTTGTTGAGGGACTTGTCCTACGAGCAGTACTTC. V and J are TRBV5-6 and TRBJ2-7; D is possibly TRBD2 (6 bases). There are 15 residues in the CDR3. Germline V gene sequence: CDR1 SGHDT, CDR2 YYEEEE. The ends were cut back, 1 base at V and 1 base at J, with 12 bases in the middle.